This T cell receptor (beta chain) was recorded in a study of tumor and adjacent non-tumor tissue in lung cancer (dated by TCRdb to the late 2010s). For the wider study: Patients with adenocarcinoma (about 12), squamous cell carcinoma (2) and small cell lung cancer (1) were included in the cohort. TCRbeta CDR3 sequencing was performed on approximately 30 paired specimens, with one tumor sample and one normal lung sample collected per patient. The roughly 15 patients were aged roughly 30 to 85 years, included 10 men and 5 women, and had TNM stage I to III disease. Using bulk TCRbeta repertoires from over 14 lung cancer patients, the study set lung tumor tissue side by side with matched distant non-tumor lung tissue. In total, sequencing yielded 95 million to 150 million productive TCRbeta reads, which works out to an average of about 4 million reads per sample. What the research found in general, with its limitations: TCR diversity (inverse Simpson) was significantly higher in tumor than in normal lung tissue (431.37 vs 166.20, P = 0.0075, Mann-Whitney U test). The cohort had only about 16 patients, and the authors noted that larger samples and more detailed clinical data are needed. Younger patients had significantly higher TCR diversity, and higher tumor TCR diversity was associated with shorter overall and disease-free survival. Peripheral blood was not sequenced, so blood TCRbeta repertoires were not examined in the lung cancer patients of the study. The top 100 clones accounted for a significantly larger cumulative portion of the repertoire in normal lung than in tumor tissue. Neither the sequencing platform nor unique molecular identifiers are mentioned in the methods.

Its CDR3 holds 16 amino acids, cysteine through phenylalanine. The CDR3 DNA has 48 bases and is translated from base 1. The germline V gene supplies CDR1 MNHEY and CDR2 SVGAGI. To note about this clonotype: This receptor's antigen is unknown. The junction departs from germline at one end; a sequencing error may be responsible.

Libraries were prepared through multiplex PCR. Sequenced on an Illumina HiSeq 2500. TCRbeta libraries were constructed through three rounds of nested PCR with primers (Table S4) according to protocols modified from ARM-PCR. Before sequencing, PCR products in the 200-500 bp range were cut out of the gel and cleaned up using the QIAquick gel extraction kit. Under the source paper's analysis protocol: Trimmomatic was used to clean the reads, FLASH merged the cleaned reads into complete CDR3 sequences, and MiTCR assigned the sequences to V(D)J germline segments. VDJtools was used to compute clonal diversity as the inverse Simpson's index. In-frame sequences without a premature stop codon were defined as productive reads. TCRdb trimmed public reads at Q25 via fastp, called clones via MiXCR and kept in-frame beta chains. Here each entry gathers all rows of one CDR3 protein and keeps the most common genes and DNA. The V and J calls follow TCRdb's processing rather than the paper's. Recorded for this sample are roughly 48,000 distinct CDR3 sequences; around 60% of them occurred a single time. The ten largest clones take up 25% to 35% of the sample.

RNA was isolated from bulk unsorted tissue, and RNA quality was assessed with a NanoDrop ND-1000 and an Agilent 2100. Distant non-tumor tissue taken more than 3 cm from the tumor edge was used as the normal lung sample. Newly diagnosed lung cancer patients without prior chemotherapy who had been admitted for thoracic surgery in China between August and November 2014 were enrolled as donors. Patients who had received previous radiotherapy or chemotherapy, or who had another concurrent cancer, were excluded from the study. Pieces of surgical tissue measuring about 1-2.2 cm3 were kept in RNAlater solution and stored at -80 degrees C until use.

The source is a woman between 70 and 85 years old with non-small cell lung cancer. Sequencing used distant non-tumor lung tissue. This chain joins TRBV6-5 to TRBJ2-5, with the D call perhaps TRBD1 or TRBD2, each one matching 6 bases. The CDR3 sequence is CASGYSLVEGEETQYF. Read as DNA, the sequence is TGTGCCAGCGGTTACTCGCTTGTGGAGGGGGAAGAGACACAGTACTTC.